Reported below is one TCR beta chain. What it binds is unknown. TCRdb's copy holds only in-frame clones and misses some; the assay was immunoSEQ multiplex PCR. Seen here are about 150,000 clones, less than 95% observed once, and the top ten hold 1.8%. The record originates from a study of T cell responses to AZD1222 COVID-19 vaccine. Across the study: Pooled samples include second doses given at about 4 or 12 weeks. Study observations and caveats: Close to half of spike-specific TCRs reportedly recognize unmutated variant regions. The study found Spike-specific TCR breadth and depth rose after two AZD1222 doses. Across spike, vaccine-associated CD4 TCRs were found, dominant at 160-218 and 743-854.

The germline V gene has CDR1 KGHSH and CDR2 LQKENI. Trimming removed 5 bases at V and 0 bases at J, with 19 bases between. There are 17 residues in the CDR3. This sequence was found in an adult in good health. V and J are TRBV18 and TRBJ1-2, with TRBD1 as a possible D gene (6 bases). The sample consisted of peripheral blood, taken on day 0 of AZD1222 vaccination. The CDR3 sequence: CASSTTLGHPSNYGYTF. CDR3 sequence (DNA): TGTGCCAGCTCAACAACCCTGGGACATCCATCTAACTATGGCTACACCTTC.